The clone carrying this TCR beta chain was seen only a few times. Its antigen is currently unknown. This record comes from a study of identifying expanded T cells in peripheral blood. Collection occurred without any documented infections or immune events in donors. This CDR3 has 17 amino acids. J was trimmed by 5 bases and V by 1 base; bases with no gene match: 17. Germline assignment: CDR1 SQVTM and CDR2 ANQGSEA. Study-level points and caveats: Variance in clone template counts between roughly 2-week samples significantly increased with total template count across all healthy donors. Technical replicates showed roughly 1.2 changed clones; two weeks approximately 15; four weeks 19.

The table came from immunoSEQ multiplex PCR; TCRdb's copy has only in-frame clones and leaves some out. The sample shows under 130,000 clones, approximately 90% of them seen only once. V gene TRBV29-1 combines with J gene TRBJ2-7; 7 nucleotides align to TRBD2. Sequencing was done on a sample of blood. This sequence originates from a person aged 18 to 70 in good health. CDR3 amino acids: CSVEVSRGMGTPHEQYF. CDR3 nucleotides: TGCAGCGTTGAAGTTTCGCGGGGGATGGGAACCCCCCACGAGCAGTACTTC.